These 29 T cell receptor beta chains share one sample of origin, sequenced in a study of CD8 T cells in ankylosing spondylitis. TCRdb redid the calling of the 5' RACE reads with MiXCR, one entry per CDR3 protein. The repertoire includes 240,000 or so distinct CDR3 sequences, about 10% of them detected once, and 6% to 8.5% sits in the top ten. The specimen sequenced was blood, either unsorted or a sorted T cell fraction (not recorded which). All receptors derive from a male donor with ankylosing spondylitis or in good health (not recorded which).

The chain joins TRBV28 to TRBJ2-7; no clear D gene. The germline V and J ends were trimmed by 5 bases and 3 bases, with 14 bases remaining between them. The CDR3 loop spans 14 amino acids. CDR1 and CDR2 (germline): MDHEN, SYDVKM. The CDR3 nucleotides read TGTGCCAGCAGTAGGACGGCGATTGGCTACGAGCAGTACTTC. This sequence encodes CASSRTAIGYEQYF.

This clonotype was observed at least ten times. The chain joins TRBV20-1 to TRBJ1-4; 9 bases are a match to TRBD1. The CDR3 covers 15 residues. V dropped 0 bases and J dropped 4; count of bases not matched to a gene: 3. The germline V gene encodes CDR1 DFQATT and CDR2 SNEGSKA (reference sequence). CDR3 sequence reads: CSARDRDRVNEKLFF. In DNA form, the CDR3 reads TGCAGTGCTAGAGACAGGGACAGGGTTAATGAAAAACTGTTTTTT.

This clonotype was counted at least ten times. This chain uses TRBV3-1 with TRBJ1-5; D may be TRBD1 (5 bases). Trimming took 4 bases from V and 3 from J, leaving 13 bases between them. This CDR3 spans 15 amino acids. The germline V gene has CDR1 LGHDT and CDR2 YNNKEL (reference sequence). The CDR3 nucleotides are TGTGCCAGCAGCCCGTTTGGAGGGGCCAATCAGCCCCAGCATTTT. As protein: CASSPFGGANQPQHF.

A word on this clonotype: The junction departs from the called germline gene at one end, perhaps through a read error. The V call is TRBV11-2, the J call TRBJ1-4; D ambiguous. This CDR3 has 16 residues. From germline, CDR1 is SGHAT and CDR2 FQNNGV. Here the CDR3 reads CANSSQRGRGYEKLFF. The CDR3 DNA is TGTGCCAACAGCTCACAGAGAGGTCGCGGTTACGAAAAACTGTTTTTT.

This clonotype appeared once. This chain joins TRBV2 and TRBJ2-2; 10 nucleotides align to TRBD1. This CDR3 has 15 amino acids. The junction had 6 bases not matched to a gene; V was cut back by 4 bases and J by 7 bases. The germline V gene encodes CDR1 SNHLY and CDR2 FYNNEI. This chain's CDR3 is CASSVGQGPVGELFF. The CDR3 DNA reads as TGTGCCAGCAGTGTGGGACAGGGGCCTGTCGGGGAGCTGTTTTTT.

This clonotype occurred many times. CDR3 nucleotides: TGTGCCACCAGCATGTATCCCCCGAACACTGAAGCTTTCTTT. Residues: CATSMYPPNTEAFF. The genes are TRBV15 and TRBJ1-1; D is unclear. Trimming left V 4 bases short and J 1 base short, with 10 bases between. CDR1 is LNHNV, CDR2 YYDKDF, per germline (reference sequence). The CDR3 contains 14 residues. The entire variable domain, with the rest obtained from reference TRBV15 and TRBJ1-1, is as follows: DAMVIQNPRYQVTQFGKPVTLSCSQTLNHNVMYWYQQKSSQAPKLLFHYYDKDFNNEADTPDNFQSRRPNTSFCFLDIRSPGLGDTAMYLCATSMYPPNTEAFFGQGTRLTVV.

This clonotype has just a few counts. The chain carries TRBV14 and TRBJ2-1; no firm D call. The germline V and J ends were trimmed by 0 bases and 9 bases, with 9 bases remaining between them. CDR3 length equals 13 residues. Germline V CDR1 and CDR2: SGHDN, FVKESK. The CDR3 DNA reads as TGTGCCAGCAGCCAAGATACGGGTAGTGAGCAGTTCTTC. Protein product: CASSQDTGSEQFF.

At least ten counts were recorded for this clonotype. The chain carries TRBV5-1 and TRBJ1-1; a possible D gene is TRBD1 (5 bases). The V end lost 3 bases, the J end lost 2 bases, and 14 bases lay between the germline ends. CDR1 is SGHRS, CDR2 YFSETQ, per germline. The CDR3 has 15 amino acids. CDR3 sequence: CASSSPRGGNTEAFF. CDR3 DNA sequence: TGCGCCAGCAGCTCCCCTCGGGGGGGAAACACTGAAGCTTTCTTT.

In this sample, this clonotype turned up many times. This sequence joins TRBV12-3 or TRBV12-4 and TRBJ1-6; TRBD1 matches at 7 bases. V lost 5 bases, J lost 10 bases, and 11 bases stayed unmatched. This CDR3 has 15 residues. CDR3 amino acids: CASSTRQGQGSPLHF. As DNA, the CDR3 is TGTGCCAGCAGTACGCGACAGGGCCAGGGGTCACCCCTCCACTTT.

This clonotype was detected many times. V usage is TRBV10-3 and J usage is TRBJ1-1; 7 positions match TRBD1. After removal of 6 bases from V and 4 bases from J, the junction contained 11 bases not matched to a gene. Looked up from germline, CDR1 is ENHRY and CDR2 is SYGVKD. This CDR3 region has 15 residues. CDR3 nucleotide sequence: TGTGCCATCAGCGGGACAGATACCTCGAGCACTGAAGCTTTCTTT. The encoded protein is CAISGTDTSSTEAFF.

The sample holds many counts of this clonotype. The rearrangement uses TRBV5-1 and TRBJ2-7; 11 bases are shared with TRBD2. The V gene end was trimmed by 5 bases and the J gene end by 2 bases; junction bases not matched to a gene: 3. Germline values: CDR1 SGHRS, CDR2 YFSETQ. This CDR3 contains 14 residues. CDR3 region: CASRGLAGTYEQYF. The DNA of the CDR3 is TGCGCCAGCAGAGGACTAGCGGGCACCTACGAGCAGTACTTC. The full variable domain, its missing parts supplied by reference TRBV5-1 and TRBJ2-7, is KAGVTQTPRYLIKTRGQQVTLSCSPISGHRSVSWYQQTPGQGLQFLFEYFSETQRNKGNFPGRFSGRQFSNSRSEMNVSTLELGDSALYLCASRGLAGTYEQYFGPGTRLTVT.

This clonotype was observed a few times. The V and J genes are TRBV7-3 and TRBJ2-5; TRBD2 matches 13 bases. Per the germline V gene, CDR1 is SGHTA and CDR2 is FQGTGA. This CDR3 comprises 17 residues. After removal of 4 bases from V and 1 base from J, the junction contained 6 bases not matched to a gene. CDR3 sequence (DNA): TGTGCCAGCAGCTCAGGACTAGCGGGAGCGATCCAAGAGACCCAGTACTTC. Translation: CASSSGLAGAIQETQYF. Full variable domain (remainder filled in from reference TRBV7-3 and TRBJ2-5): GAGVSQTPSNKVTEKGKYVELRCDPISGHTALYWYRQSLGQGPEFLIYFQGTGAADDSGLPNDRFFAVRPEGSVSTLKIQRTERGDSAVYLCASSSGLAGAIQETQYFGPGTRLLVL.

The V gene is TRBV2, the J gene TRBJ2-1; 12 nucleotides align to TRBD2. V shed 7 bases, J shed 0 bases, and the junction held 7 bases outside the gene matches. Germline lookup yields CDR1 SNHLY and CDR2 FYNNEI. The CDR3 covers 17 residues. The DNA for the CDR3 is TGTGCCAGCATAGGACTAGCGGGGACCCACTCCTACAATGAGCAGTTCTTC. As protein: CASIGLAGTHSYNEQFF.

This clonotype occurred many times. The rearrangement joins TRBV5-1 to TRBJ2-5; D possibly uses TRBD1 or TRBD2 (6 bases each). Germline V gene sequence: CDR1 SGHRS, CDR2 YFSETQ. Trimming left V 0 bases short and J 4 bases short, with 10 bases between. This CDR3 is built from 14 residues. In DNA, the CDR3 is TGCGCCAGCAGCTTGGTCCGGGGGCGAGAGACCCAGTACTTC. Encoded protein: CASSLVRGRETQYF.

This clonotype was seen ten or more times. The V gene is TRBV5-6, the J gene TRBJ2-1; the match to TRBD2 covers 7 bases. CDR3 length equals 13 residues. Germline V gene lookup returns CDR1 SGHDT and CDR2 YYEEEE. J lost 5 bases, V lost 4 bases, and 3 bases had no gene match. The CDR3 protein is CASSPLADNEQFF. DNA of the CDR3: TGTGCCAGCAGCCCGCTAGCGGACAATGAGCAGTTCTTC. Drawing the rest from reference TRBV5-6 and TRBJ2-1, the complete variable domain is DAGVTQSPTHLIKTRGQQVTLRCSPKSGHDTVSWYQQALGQGPQFIFQYYEEEERQRGNFPDRFSGHQFPNYSSELNVNALLLGDSALYLCASSPLADNEQFFGPGTRLTVL.

The sample holds many counts of this clonotype. The rearrangement joins TRBV7-8 to TRBJ1-4; 9 positions match TRBD1. The CDR3 has 14 amino acids. Germline CDR1 and CDR2: SGHVS and FQNEAQ. V dropped 7 bases and J dropped 10; count of bases not matched to a gene: 10. In nucleotides, the CDR3 is TGTGCCAGCACCTCGGGGACAGGGATAGGAAAACTGTTTTTT. Protein product: CASTSGTGIGKLFF.

In its sample, this clonotype was seen many times. The V gene is TRBV5-1, the J gene TRBJ2-7, with 7 positions matching TRBD2. Losses at the gene ends were 2 bases for V and 5 bases for J; bases not matched to a gene: 7. The CDR3 is 14 amino acids. CDR1 and CDR2 from the germline V gene are SGHRS and YFSETQ. CDR3 sequence reads: CASSLNTGGNEQYF. CDR3 DNA: TGCGCCAGCAGCTTAAACACCGGGGGGAACGAGCAGTACTTC.

The table lists this clonotype with many counts. This rearrangement joins TRBV7-6 to TRBJ1-2; D is ambiguous. Trimming pared 1 base from V and 9 bases from J, leaving 6 bases between. This CDR3 region has 11 residues. The germline CDR1 and CDR2 sequences are SGHVS and FNYEAQ. The CDR3 nucleotides are TGTGCCAGCAGCTTAGGATGGAGCTACACCTTC. It encodes CASSLGWSYTF.

This clonotype was picked up a small number of times. The rearrangement joins TRBV7-2 to TRBJ2-1; the D gene is possibly TRBD1 (6 bases). The length of the CDR3 is 17 residues. The ends were cut back, 5 bases at V and 6 bases at J, with 23 bases in the middle. Germline-derived CDR1 and CDR2 are SGHTA and FQGNSA. CDR3 sequence: CASSRSPTGATTNEQFF. In nucleotides, the CDR3 is TGTGCCAGCAGCCGATCCCCGACAGGCGCAACAACCAATGAGCAGTTCTTC.

This clonotype was observed a handful of times. The rearrangement joins TRBV19 to TRBJ2-5, with 13 nucleotides matching TRBD2. The CDR3 loop spans 14 amino acids. V lost 7 bases, J lost 7 bases, and 6 bases stayed unmatched. Germline CDR1 reads LNHDA; CDR2 reads SQIVND (reference sequence). The chain's CDR3 is CASKGTSGTGTQYF. CDR3 coding DNA: TGTGCCAGTAAAGGGACTAGCGGGACCGGGACCCAGTACTTC. The full variable domain, completed using reference TRBV19 and TRBJ2-5, is DGGITQSPKYLFRKEGQNVTLSCEQNLNHDAMYWYRQDPGQGLRLIYYSQIVNDFQKGDIAEGYSVSREKKESFPLTVTSAQKNPTAFYLCASKGTSGTGTQYFGPGTRLLVL.

The gene calls are TRBV5-5 and TRBJ1-1; tentative D call: TRBD1 (5 bases). The CDR3 runs 14 residues. V shed 1 base and J shed 5 bases, with 12 bases lying between them. Germline CDR1 reads SGHKS; CDR2 reads YYEKEE (reference sequence). The CDR3 here is CASSLWAGRTEAFF. CDR3 bases: TGTGCCAGCAGCTTGTGGGCAGGGCGAACTGAAGCTTTCTTT.

There are many counts of this clonotype. The rearrangement joins TRBV29-1 to TRBJ2-2; D unresolved. This CDR3 region has 11 residues. Trimming removed 1 base at V and 6 bases at J, with 3 bases between. The germline V gene encodes CDR1 SQVTM and CDR2 ANQGSEA. This CDR3 reads CSVEVAGELFF. The CDR3 bases are TGCAGCGTTGAAGTGGCCGGGGAGCTGTTTTTT.

This clonotype was counted a few times. J is TRBJ2-5 and V is TRBV20-1; 8 bases fit TRBD2. This CDR3 comprises 15 residues. From germline, CDR1 is DFQATT and CDR2 SNEGSKA (reference sequence). Unmatched junction bases numbered 10, after V lost 3 bases and J lost 4 bases. CDR3 sequence: CSASEAGGVRETQYF. As DNA, the CDR3 is TGCAGTGCTAGTGAGGCGGGGGGTGTCCGAGAGACCCAGTACTTC.

This clonotype came up many times. The chain carries TRBV27 and TRBJ1-2; TRBD1 is a possible D gene (5 bases). CDR1 and CDR2 (germline): MNHEY, SMNVEV (reference sequence). The CDR3 is made up of 13 amino acids. V was clipped by 5 bases and J by 4 bases, with 11 bases between them. CDR3 in DNA: TGTGCCAGCAGTGGCAGGGTAGGCTATGGCTACACCTTC. It yields the protein CASSGRVGYGYTF.

This clonotype has ten or more counts. V is TRBV7-7 and J is TRBJ2-1; 14 bases line up with TRBD2. Germline trimming cut 0 bases from V and 8 bases from J; bases unmatched to any gene: 3. CDR1 is SSHAT and CDR2 is FNYEAQ in the germline V gene (reference sequence). The CDR3 contains 16 residues. Written as DNA, the CDR3 is TGTGCCAGCAGCTTAGCGGGGACTAGCGGGAGCGATGAGCAGTTCTTC. Translated: CASSLAGTSGSDEQFF. Combining the CDR3 with reference TRBV7-7 and TRBJ2-1 gives the whole variable domain GAGVSQSPRYKVTKRGQDVTLRCDPISSHATLYWYQQALGQGPEFLTYFNYEAQPDKSGLPSDRFSAERPEGSISTLTIQRTEQRDSAMYRCASSLAGTSGSDEQFFGPGTRLTVL.

This clonotype occurred many times. The rearrangement joins TRBV12-3 or TRBV12-4 to TRBJ2-2; tentative D call: TRBD2 (6 bases). The CDR3 covers 15 residues. V lost 8 bases, J lost 4 bases, and 17 bases lay in between. The CDR3 reads CASYITGAGTGELFF. CDR3 bases: TGTGCCAGCTATATTACGGGAGCGGGCACCGGGGAGCTGTTTTTT.

This clonotype showed up many times. The V and J genes are TRBV27 and TRBJ1-4, with TRBD1 identical over 8 bases. Germline values: CDR1 MNHEY, CDR2 SMNVEV (reference sequence). This CDR3 contains 18 residues. The V segment lost 6 bases and the J segment 5 bases; nucleotides outside the gene matches: 17. CDR3 in DNA: TGTGCCAGCAGACCAGGACAGGGAGAGGGAGGGGAAAATGAAAAACTGTTTTTT. Amino acids: CASRPGQGEGGENEKLFF.

This clonotype was seen repeatedly, ten times or more. The CDR3 here is CASSLWNTNTGELFF. The CDR3 nucleotides read TGTGCCAGCAGTTTATGGAATACGAACACCGGGGAGCTGTTTTTT. This sequence joins TRBV27 and TRBJ2-2; the D is unclear. This CDR3 is built from 15 residues. Per germline, CDR1 MNHEY and CDR2 SMNVEV (reference sequence). V shed 1 base and J shed 0 bases, with 6 bases lying between them.

This clonotype was observed at least ten times. The rearrangement joins TRBV29-1 to TRBJ1-1; 8 bases align to TRBD1. The CDR3 contains 13 residues. Germline values: CDR1 SQVTM, CDR2 ANQGSEA. The trim removed 7 bases at V and 6 bases at J, leaving 10 bases unmatched. The CDR3 reads CSGRQGLSAEAFF. The CDR3 DNA follows: TGCAGCGGTAGACAGGGGTTAAGCGCTGAAGCTTTCTTT.